Listed here are 14 T cell receptor beta chains from one sample, sequenced in a study of spatial heterogeneity in lung cancer (dated by TCRdb to about 2019). Beyond this particular receptor, the publication reports: The tumor nonsynonymous mutation count correlated with the number of expanded intratumoral alpha and beta TCRs.

Library creation used 5' RACE. The data were produced on a NextSeq 500. TCRdb redid the processing of the public reads, applying fastp at Q25 and MiXCR, and retained in-frame beta chains. Each CDR3 protein appears once, grouped with its most common genes and DNA. This sample comprises 9,500 to 11,000 distinct CDR3 sequences, around 8.3% of them detected only once. Of the sample, around 21% falls within the top ten clones. Antigens for these TCRs are unknown. In light of the paper, this sample's time point label describes: sample taken at primary tumor resection. The input for sequencing was lung tumor tissue, taken at surgery. The receptors originated from a female donor with early-stage non-small cell lung cancer.

At least ten counts were recorded for this clonotype. This beta chain came through as a stray read in a library set up for alpha chains, and its size says little. The rearrangement uses TRBV28 and TRBJ2-7; TRBD1 is a possible D gene (5 bases). With 1 base removed from V and 5 bases from J, the gap between germline ends came to 9 bases. Germline V gene lookup returns CDR1 MDHEN and CDR2 SYDVKM. CDR3 size: 13 residues. CDR3 sequence: CASSLSRVHEQYF. The CDR3 DNA follows: TGTGCCAGCAGTTTATCCAGGGTTCACGAGCAGTACTTC.

This clonotype ranks as medium-sized. With the library built for alpha chains, this beta chain is off target and its frequency is not meaningful. The chain couples TRBV9 to TRBJ2-1; D unclear. The germline V and J ends were trimmed by 0 bases and 1 base, with 5 bases remaining between them. There are 14 residues in the CDR3. CDR1 and CDR2 from the germline V gene are SGDLS and YYNGEE. The CDR3 sequence: CASSVDLSYNEQFF. CDR3 DNA sequence: TGTGCCAGCAGCGTAGACCTGTCCTACAATGAGCAGTTCTTC.

This clonotype was recorded at least ten times. This beta chain slipped into a library made for alpha chains as a stray read, so its size is not meaningful. The rearrangement uses TRBV12-3 or TRBV12-4 and TRBJ2-5; TRBD2 is a possible D gene (5 bases). The ends were cut back, 2 bases at V and 3 bases at J, with 7 bases in the middle. The CDR3 has 13 amino acids. CDR3 sequence (DNA): TGTGCCAGCAGTTTATCGGGGAAAGAGACCCAGTACTTC. Translated: CASSLSGKETQYF.

This clonotype was picked up a small number of times. The library was built for alpha chains, so this beta chain is an off-target read and its size means little. The CDR3 sequence is CASSPTAGGLADTQYF. The CDR3 coding sequence is TGTGCCAGCAGCCCCACGGCGGGGGGGCTGGCAGATACGCAGTATTTT. This chain uses TRBV12-3 or TRBV12-4 with TRBJ2-3; 9 nucleotides line up with TRBD2. The ends lost 6 bases at V and 4 bases at J; junction bases unmatched: 11. The CDR3 is 16 residues long.

This clonotype was observed many times. The library was designed around alpha chains, so this beta chain is a stray read whose abundance carries little weight. This sequence joins TRBV20-1 and TRBJ1-1; D gene ambiguous. The CDR3 length is 8 residues. Germline V lookup: CDR1 DFQATT, CDR2 SNEGSKA (reference sequence). V was shortened by 6 bases and J by 7 bases, with 3 bases between the two germline ends. CDR3 DNA sequence: TGCAGTGCATATGAAGCTTTCTTT. This codes for CSAYEAFF.

About this clonotype itself: This beta chain is off target for a library built for alpha chains, so its abundance means little. The chain uses TRBV3-1 and TRBJ1-4; tentatively, D is TRBD1 (5 bases). Per the germline V gene, CDR1 is LGHDT and CDR2 is YNNKEL (reference sequence). V was shortened by 4 bases and J by 7 bases, with 10 bases between the two germline ends. The CDR3 covers 13 residues. Here the CDR3 DNA reads TGTGCCAGCAGCCCCGGGACGGGTGAAAAACTGTTTTTT. Translation gives CASSPGTGEKLFF.

This clonotype has a count of ten or more. This beta chain is a stray read from a library made for alpha chains; its abundance is not meaningful. CDR3 protein: CASSFTSGVVYF. The CDR3 coding sequence is TGTGCCAGCAGCTTTACTAGCGGGGTCGTGTATTTT. The chain links TRBV5-6 to TRBJ2-3; 10 nucleotides line up with TRBD2. Germline V gene data show CDR1 as SGHDT and CDR2 as YYEEEE. V lost 2 bases to trimming and J lost 14 bases; unmatched junction nucleotides: 5. CDR3 length: 12 residues.

Of note for this clonotype: A library made for alpha chains picked up this beta chain off target, so its size means little. The rearrangement uses TRBV30 and TRBJ2-4; 7 nucleotides agree with TRBD2. V shed 4 bases, J shed 3 bases, and the junction held 6 bases outside the gene matches. The CDR3 is made up of 14 amino acids. CDR1 GTSNPN and CDR2 SVGIG come from the germline V gene (reference sequence). In nucleotides, the CDR3 is TGTGCCTGGATGCCTAGCGGTTACAAAAACATTCAGTACTTC. As protein: CAWMPSGYKNIQYF.

This clonotype appeared a few times. This beta chain is off target for a library built for alpha chains, so its abundance means little. This chain joins TRBV7-2 and TRBJ2-7, with D perhaps TRBD1 (5 bases). V was pared by 4 bases and J by 1 base, with 14 bases between. Per the germline V gene, CDR1 is SGHTA and CDR2 is FQGNSA. The CDR3 loop spans 15 amino acids. For the CDR3, the DNA is TGTGCCAGCAGCTACCGATTTCAGGGTTCCTACGAGCAGTACTTC. It encodes CASSYRFQGSYEQYF. The full variable domain, with the rest looked up from reference TRBV7-2 and TRBJ2-7, is GAGVSQSPSNKVTEKGKDVELRCDPISGHTALYWYRQSLGQGLEFLIYFQGNSAPDKSGLPSDRFSAERTGGSVSTLTIQRTQQEDSAVYLCASSYRFQGSYEQYFGPGTRLTVT.

This clonotype was found many times. The library was prepared for alpha chains; this beta chain is a stray read, so its frequency means little. The rearrangement uses TRBV6-5 and TRBJ1-5; tentatively, D is TRBD1 (5 bases). Between the trimmed V and J ends, which lost 5 bases and 0 bases, there was a span of 11 bases. Germline CDR1 and CDR2: MNHEY and SVGAGI. CDR3 length: 15 residues. In DNA, the CDR3 is TGTGCCAGCAGTGACGGGGGGATTAGCAATCAGCCCCAGCATTTT. Encoded protein: CASSDGGISNQPQHF.

This clonotype came up many times. This beta chain is a stray read from a library made for alpha chains; its abundance is not meaningful. V is TRBV28 and J is TRBJ2-1; 7 nucleotides agree with TRBD2. CDR1 MDHEN and CDR2 SYDVKM come from the germline V gene. Trimming at V came to 6 bases and at J to 2 bases, leaving 10 bases not matched to a gene. This CDR3 is built from 16 residues. CDR3 bases: TGTGCCAGCAGCCCAGAGGCTAGCGGCCCCTACAATGAGCAGTTCTTC. It specifies CASSPEASGPYNEQFF.

This clonotype was seen at least ten times. The library was designed around alpha chains, so this beta chain is a stray read whose abundance carries little weight. This chain joins TRBV5-1 and TRBJ2-1; D is unresolved. The CDR3 runs to 14 residues. Trimming pared 2 bases from V and 7 bases from J, leaving 13 bases between. The germline CDR1 and CDR2 sequences are SGHRS and YFSETQ. The CDR3 spells CASSLVPYTNEQFF. CDR3 bases: TGCGCCAGCAGCTTAGTTCCCTACACAAATGAGCAGTTCTTC.

On this clonotype itself: This beta chain turned up in a library designed for alpha chains; as an off-target read, its abundance says little. The chain uses TRBV29-1 and TRBJ2-1; 9 nucleotides align to TRBD1. Losses at the gene ends were 7 bases for V and 6 bases for J; bases not matched to a gene: 4. This CDR3 spans 12 amino acids. The germline CDR1 and CDR2 sequences are SQVTM and ANQGSEA. The CDR3 bases are TGCAGCGCCCGGACAGGGGTCAATGAGCAGTTCTTC. Translated: CSARTGVNEQFF.

This clonotype was detected ten times or more. The size of this beta chain means little, since it is a stray read in a library made for alpha chains. V gene TRBV12-3 or TRBV12-4 combines with J gene TRBJ2-2; 9 positions match TRBD2. The J segment lost 5 bases and the V segment lost 3 bases, leaving 4 bases of the junction unmatched. The CDR3 is made up of 15 amino acids. In DNA, the CDR3 is TGTGCCAGCAGTTTGTTAGCGGGGGATACCGGGGAGCTGTTTTTT. This encodes CASSLLAGDTGELFF.